Below are 18 T cell receptor beta chains sequenced from a single sample in a study of cytomegalovirus exposure and HLA in healthy donors. Method: immunoSEQ multiplex PCR; TCRdb's copy keeps in-frame clones and lacks some. The sample carries 280,000 or so clones, around 89% recorded once. Material: PBMCs. The receptor set was obtained from a woman aged 18-35 years in good health and CMV-seronegative.

V is TRBV27 and J is TRBJ1-6; 9 nucleotides line up with TRBD1. The CDR3 extends over 16 amino acids. Losses at the gene ends were 5 bases for V and 6 bases for J; bases not matched to a gene: 8. CDR1 and CDR2 (germline): MNHEY, SMNVEV (reference sequence). The DNA for the CDR3 is TGTGCCAGCAGTGCCACCGGGACAGGGCGTAATTCACCCCTCCACTTT. Its translation: CASSATGTGRNSPLHF.

The V and J genes are TRBV19 and TRBJ2-7; 7 bases line up with TRBD1. Trimming took 1 base from V and 13 from J; bases not matched to a gene: 7. CDR3 length: 12 residues. CDR1 LNHDA and CDR2 SQIVND come from the germline V gene (reference sequence). CDR3 in DNA: TGTGCCAGTAGTATAGGGGGGACAGCCTTATACTTC. It encodes CASSIGGTALYF.

The chain employs TRBV9 and TRBJ2-1; D might be TRBD2 (5 bases). The CDR3 is 13 amino acids. In germline, CDR1 is SGDLS, CDR2 YYNGEE. Trimming shortened V by 2 bases and J by 6 bases, and 9 bases separated the two germline ends. The CDR3 reads CASSVGLFNEQFF. The DNA for the CDR3 is TGTGCCAGCAGCGTCGGACTCTTCAATGAGCAGTTCTTC.

This chain uses TRBV5-1 with TRBJ2-6, with TRBD1 matching 7 bases. This CDR3 is built from 19 residues. CDR1 is SGHRS, CDR2 YFSETQ, per germline. V gave up 2 bases and J gave up 1 base; unmatched junction bases: 12. As DNA, the CDR3 is TGCGCCAGCAGCTTCCGAGAGACAGGGTTGGGTTCTGGGGCCAACGTCCTGACTTTC. Residues: CASSFRETGLGSGANVLTF.

The gene calls are TRBV7-9 and TRBJ1-2; maybe TRBD1 (5 bases). The germline CDR1 and CDR2 sequences are SEHNR and FQNEAQ (reference sequence). The V and J ends lost 0 bases and 6 bases respectively, with 11 bases between them. The length of the CDR3 is 14 residues. CDR3 sequence reads: CASSLAGGRDGYTF. The CDR3 DNA is TGTGCCAGCAGCTTAGCGGGGGGAAGGGATGGCTACACCTTC.

This chain links TRBV25-1 with TRBJ1-1; D is uncertain. Trimming cost V 2 bases and J 1 base, with 17 bases left between them. Germline V gives CDR1 MGHDK, CDR2 SYGVNS. The CDR3 runs 17 residues. The chain's CDR3 is CASSEKIGEAPNTEAFF. CDR3 coding DNA: TGTGCCAGCAGTGAAAAAATAGGAGAGGCCCCGAACACTGAAGCTTTCTTT. Full variable domain (remainder filled in from reference TRBV25-1 and TRBJ1-1): EADIYQTPRYLVIGTGKKITLECSQTMGHDKMYWYQQDPGMELHLIHYSYGVNSTEKGDLSSESTVSRIRTEHFPLTLESARPSHTSQYLCASSEKIGEAPNTEAFFGQGTRLTVV.

The genes are TRBV19 and TRBJ1-5; no definite D call. Deletions cut 7 bases from V and 1 base from J, with 8 bases between. Germline V gives CDR1 LNHDA, CDR2 SQIVND (reference sequence). The CDR3 length is 13 residues. CDR3 residues: CASTHRSNQPQHF. CDR3 bases: TGTGCCAGTACACACAGAAGCAATCAGCCCCAGCATTTT.

This clone was counted a single time. The chain is built from TRBV2 and TRBJ1-4; tentative D call: TRBD1 (6 bases). Germline-derived CDR1 and CDR2 are SNHLY and FYNNEI. The CDR3 is 14 amino acids. The V end lost 6 bases, the J end lost 8 bases, and 16 bases lay between the germline ends. CDR3 nucleotide sequence: TGTGCCAGCAGAGGGACACTGGTAGGGGAAAAACTGTTTTTT. Translating gives CASRGTLVGEKLFF.

The chain joins TRBV9 to TRBJ2-1; 9 bases line up with TRBD2. CDR3 size: 17 residues. Germline V gives CDR1 SGDLS, CDR2 YYNGEE. The J segment lost 5 bases and the V segment lost 0 bases, leaving 9 bases of the junction unmatched. The CDR3 region is CASSVEALAGRNNEQFF. CDR3 in DNA: TGTGCCAGCAGCGTAGAGGCCCTAGCGGGACGGAACAATGAGCAGTTCTTC. The variable domain in full, with the rest retrieved from reference TRBV9 and TRBJ2-1, is DSGVTQTPKHLITATGQRVTLRCSPRSGDLSVYWYQQSLDQGLQFLIQYYNGEERAKGNILERFSAQQFPDLHSELNLSSLELGDSALYFCASSVEALAGRNNEQFFGPGTRLTVL.

This rearrangement joins TRBV28 to TRBJ2-3, with D hard to call. The CDR3 spans 12 residues. Deletions cut 1 base from V and 6 bases from J, with 5 bases between. From germline, CDR1 is MDHEN and CDR2 SYDVKM. The CDR3 spells CASSLFSDTQYF. CDR3 sequence (DNA): TGTGCCAGCAGTTTATTTTCGGATACGCAGTATTTT.

This rearrangement joins TRBV5-1 to TRBJ2-7; 7 bases are a match to TRBD1. Germline V gene data show CDR1 as SGHRS and CDR2 as YFSETQ. V lost 4 bases to trimming and J lost 0 bases; unmatched junction nucleotides: 4. The CDR3 has 14 amino acids. The CDR3 nucleotides are TGCGCCAGCAGCCCCCGGGACAGCTCCTACGAGCAGTACTTC. Encoded protein: CASSPRDSSYEQYF.

The V gene is TRBV2, the J gene TRBJ2-1; 10 nucleotides line up with TRBD2. This CDR3 region has 17 residues. The germline CDR1 and CDR2 sequences are SNHLY and FYNNEI. V was clipped by 2 bases and J by 8 bases; unmatched bases: 12. The CDR3 is CASSESQLAGKFYEQFF. In DNA, the CDR3 is TGTGCCAGCAGTGAATCCCAACTAGCGGGAAAATTCTATGAGCAGTTCTTC. The whole variable domain, remainder taken from reference TRBV2 and TRBJ2-1, is EPEVTQTPSHQVTQMGQEVILRCVPISNHLYFYWYRQILGQKVEFLVSFYNNEISEKSEIFDDQFSVERPDGSNFTLKIRSTKLEDSAMYFCASSESQLAGKFYEQFFGPGTRLTVL.

The chain couples TRBV28 to TRBJ1-5; 8 nucleotides match TRBD1. The CDR3 extends over 16 amino acids. Germline loops: CDR1 MDHEN, CDR2 SYDVKM. V lost 2 bases, J lost 6 bases, and 9 bases stayed unmatched. The CDR3 spells CASSLLGTGEGQPQHF. CDR3 coding DNA: TGTGCCAGCAGTTTACTCGGGACAGGTGAGGGTCAGCCCCAGCATTTT.

The chain employs TRBV6-5 and TRBJ1-4; 7 bases map to TRBD1. From germline, CDR1 is MNHEY and CDR2 SVGAGI. This CDR3 is built from 15 residues. The junction had 10 bases not matched to a gene; V was cut back by 5 bases and J by 7 bases. CDR3 region: CASSRGDSGSEKLFF. The CDR3 nucleotides are TGTGCCAGCAGTCGTGGGGACAGCGGCAGTGAAAAACTGTTTTTT.

The rearrangement uses TRBV4-2 and TRBJ2-2, with TRBD2 matching 10 bases. CDR3 length equals 17 residues. The germline CDR1 and CDR2 sequences are LGHNA and YNFKEQ. Germline trimming cut 1 base from V and 7 bases from J; bases unmatched to any gene: 9. The CDR3 bases are TGTGCCAGCAGCCAAGGAAGGAAAGCGGGAGGGGGCGGGGAGCTGTTTTTT. Its protein is CASSQGRKAGGGGELFF.

V is TRBV27 and J is TRBJ1-1; D unclear. V shed 2 bases and J shed 6 bases, with 19 bases lying between them. The CDR3 contains 16 residues. Per germline, CDR1 MNHEY and CDR2 SMNVEV (reference sequence). The DNA of the CDR3 is TGTGCCAGCAGTTTAGGCGTCCCCCCGGGAGGGTCTGAAGCTTTCTTT. Protein product: CASSLGVPPGGSEAFF.

This chain connects TRBV2 to TRBJ1-1; 8 bases line up with TRBD1. CDR1 SNHLY and CDR2 FYNNEI come from the germline V gene. After removal of 7 bases from V and 0 bases from J, the junction contained 7 bases not matched to a gene. CDR3 length: 15 residues. Written as DNA, the CDR3 is TGTGCCAGCAAGATCACAGGGGGGGTGAACACTGAAGCTTTCTTT. This gives the protein CASKITGGVNTEAFF.

The CDR3, as DNA: TGTGCCAGCAGTGAAGATAAGGGGACTAGGATGTACTTC. Translated, it gives CASSEDKGTRMYF. The rearrangement joins TRBV6-1 to TRBJ2-7; 8 bases line up with TRBD2. Germline loops: CDR1 MNHNS, CDR2 SASEGT. This CDR3 comprises 13 residues. The V gene end was trimmed by 1 base and the J gene end by 12 bases; junction bases not matched to a gene: 8.